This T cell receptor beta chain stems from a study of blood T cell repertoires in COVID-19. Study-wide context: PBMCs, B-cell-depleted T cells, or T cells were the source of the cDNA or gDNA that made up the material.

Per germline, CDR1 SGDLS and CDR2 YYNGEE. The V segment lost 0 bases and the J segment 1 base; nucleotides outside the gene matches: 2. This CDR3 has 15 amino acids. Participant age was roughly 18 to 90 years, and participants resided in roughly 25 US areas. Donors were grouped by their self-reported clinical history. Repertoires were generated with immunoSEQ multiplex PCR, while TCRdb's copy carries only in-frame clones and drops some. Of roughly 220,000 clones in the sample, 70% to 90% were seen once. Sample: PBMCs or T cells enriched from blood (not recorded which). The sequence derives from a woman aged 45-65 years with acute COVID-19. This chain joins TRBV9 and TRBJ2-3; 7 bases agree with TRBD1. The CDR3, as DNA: TGTGCCAGCAGCGTAGGTCAGGGGGGCACAGATACGCAGTATTTT. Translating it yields CASSVGQGGTDTQYF.